The 32 T cell receptor beta chains in this list originate from one sample, sequenced in a study of shared clonotypes between healthy human individuals. Assay: immunoSEQ multiplex PCR; the TCRdb copy retains only in-frame clones and omits some. The table lists approximately 710,000 clones, roughly 88% of them singletons, with 34% in the top ten. Material: memory CD8+ T cells from PBMCs. Specified subset: CD45RO+ cells pooled with CCR7-negative TemRA cells. These receptors originate from a young man in good health. Some clones in this sample may be carry-over from other donors' samples.

The chain combines TRBV6-5 with TRBJ2-1, with D hard to call. This CDR3 is 16 amino acids long. The ends were cut back, 0 bases at V and 0 bases at J, with 9 bases in the middle. Germline-derived CDR1 and CDR2 are MNHEY and SVGAGI. The CDR3 here is CASSYSRTPSYNEQFF. DNA for the CDR3: TGTGCCAGCAGTTACTCGCGGACGCCCTCCTACAATGAGCAGTTCTTC.

This clone was observed a single time. The chain has TRBV15 and TRBJ2-5, with TRBD2 as a possible D gene (5 bases). The CDR3 is 14 residues long. V lost 5 bases and J lost 5, with 15 bases in between. CDR1 and CDR2 (germline): LNHNV, YYDKDF (reference sequence). In nucleotides, the CDR3 is TGTGCCACCAGCTCTACCACTTGGGAGGAGACCCAGTACTTC. This gives the protein CATSSTTWEETQYF.

This chain links TRBV7-9 with TRBJ2-2; tentatively, D is TRBD1 (5 bases). Deletions cut 10 bases from V and 3 bases from J, with 21 bases between. CDR1 SEHNR and CDR2 FQNEAQ come from the germline V gene (reference sequence). CDR3 length: 16 residues. The CDR3 is CAISGRKGSDTGELFF. Here the CDR3 DNA reads TGTGCCATCTCCGGACGCAAGGGGTCGGACACCGGGGAGCTGTTTTTT.

This clone was picked up a small number of times. The sample contains more than one DNA sequence encoding this CDR3. V usage is TRBV6-5 and J usage is TRBJ2-7; D call uncertain. Germline CDR1 and CDR2: MNHEY and SVGAGI. Trimming removed 0 bases at V and 2 bases at J, with 5 bases between. The CDR3 loop spans 13 amino acids. Here the CDR3 reads CASSYSEAYEQYF. In DNA form, the CDR3 reads TGTGCCAGCAGTTACTCGGAAGCCTACGAGCAGTACTTC.

This chain links TRBV28 with TRBJ1-4, with D hard to call. Germline V gene lookup returns CDR1 MDHEN and CDR2 SYDVKM. This CDR3 contains 20 residues. Deletions cut 6 bases from V and 3 bases from J, with 29 bases between. CDR3 bases: TGTGCCAGCAGCATACCAGGTTATGGGAGGGCCCTTTTAGCTAATGAAAAACTGTTTTTT. Its translation: CASSIPGYGRALLANEKLFF.

The chain couples TRBV7-9 to TRBJ2-7, with TRBD1 matching over 9 bases. The CDR3 spans 17 residues. V lost 5 bases to trimming and J lost 0 bases; unmatched junction nucleotides: 11. The germline V gene has CDR1 SEHNR and CDR2 FQNEAQ (reference sequence). The CDR3 protein is CASSPADGTGISYEQYF. The CDR3 bases are TGTGCCAGCAGCCCAGCGGACGGGACAGGGATCTCCTACGAGCAGTACTTC.

This clone was seen only a few times. The V call is TRBV29-1, the J call TRBJ1-3; D is unclear. The CDR3 is made up of 14 amino acids. Germline values: CDR1 SQVTM, CDR2 ANQGSEA. The ends were cut back, 2 bases at V and 5 bases at J, with 13 bases in the middle. Here the CDR3 DNA reads TGCAGCGTTGAACCTCAACAAGGGAGAAACACCATATATTTT. Amino acids: CSVEPQQGRNTIYF. Full variable domain (missing parts from reference TRBV29-1 and TRBJ1-3): SAVISQKPSRDICQRGTSLTIQCQVDSQVTMMFWYRQQPGQSLTLIATANQGSEATYESGFVIDKFPISRPNLTFSTLTVSNMSPEDSSIYLCSVEPQQGRNTIYFGEGSWLTVV.

There are a few counts of this clone. This sequence joins TRBV6-5 and TRBJ2-7, with no clear D. The V gene lost 2 bases and the J gene lost 2 bases, with 4 bases spanning the gap. Germline CDR1 is MNHEY and CDR2 is SVGAGI. This CDR3 contains 12 residues. The DNA of the CDR3 is TGTGCCAGCAGTTACAGAGCCTACGAGCAGTACTTC. It yields the protein CASSYRAYEQYF.

This clone appeared once. The chain recombines TRBV9 with TRBJ2-1, with D uncertain. The germline gives CDR1 SGDLS, CDR2 YYNGEE. With 4 bases removed from V and 1 base from J, the gap between germline ends came to 9 bases. There are 14 residues in the CDR3. The CDR3 DNA is TGTGCCAGCAGCCCTGTAGGGTCCTACAATGAGCAGTTCTTC. This translates into CASSPVGSYNEQFF. The full variable domain, with the rest looked up from reference TRBV9 and TRBJ2-1, is DSGVTQTPKHLITATGQRVTLRCSPRSGDLSVYWYQQSLDQGLQFLIQYYNGEERAKGNILERFSAQQFPDLHSELNLSSLELGDSALYFCASSPVGSYNEQFFGPGTRLTVL.

The V and J genes are TRBV29-1 and TRBJ1-1; the D is unclear. The CDR3 spans 8 residues. Deletions cut 2 bases from V and 9 bases from J, with 1 base between. Per the germline V gene, CDR1 is SQVTM and CDR2 is ANQGSEA. CDR3: CSVEKAFF. Written as DNA, the CDR3 is TGCAGCGTTGAAAAAGCTTTCTTT.

This chain connects TRBV7-9 to TRBJ2-1; D possibly corresponds to TRBD2 (5 bases). This CDR3 is built from 12 residues. V was cut by 5 bases and J by 10 bases, with 12 bases left in between. Germline loops: CDR1 SEHNR, CDR2 FQNEAQ (reference sequence). The DNA for the CDR3 is TGTGCCAGCAGCCTTCCCGGGGTAGAGCAGTTCTTC. Translating it yields CASSLPGVEQFF.

The chain is built from TRBV5-8 and TRBJ2-4; no clear D. Germline CDR1 reads SGHTS; CDR2 reads YDEGEE. The CDR3 has 14 amino acids. V was trimmed by 4 bases and J by 7 bases, leaving 15 bases between them. CDR3 sequence (DNA): TGTGCCAGCAGCCCTGACGTGCGAAGGAACATTCAGTACTTC. Its protein is CASSPDVRRNIQYF.

The chain employs TRBV27 and TRBJ2-7; 8 bases fit TRBD2. The germline V gene encodes CDR1 MNHEY and CDR2 SMNVEV (reference sequence). V gave up 1 base and J gave up 5 bases; unmatched junction bases: 7. The CDR3 loop spans 15 amino acids. CDR3 in DNA: TGTGCCAGCAGTTTATTTGCGGGAGGTGGGAACGAGCAGTACTTC. It specifies CASSLFAGGGNEQYF.

CDR3 region: CASSSPHGRGNEQFF. CDR3 DNA: TGTGCCAGCAGCTCTCCCCACGGCAGGGGAAATGAGCAGTTCTTC. The chain combines TRBV11-2 with TRBJ2-1; possible D gene TRBD1, 6 bases. V was cut by 4 bases and J by 7 bases, with 17 bases left in between. The length of the CDR3 is 15 residues. Germline V gene lookup returns CDR1 SGHAT and CDR2 FQNNGV.

To note about this clone: Different DNA sequences within this sample yield the same CDR3. The gene calls are TRBV7-9 and TRBJ2-1, with D possibly TRBD2 on 5 matching bases. CDR1 is SEHNR, CDR2 FQNEAQ, per germline (reference sequence). The CDR3 is 13 amino acids. Between the trimmed V and J ends, which lost 1 base and 9 bases, there was a span of 10 bases. This chain's CDR3 is CASSLGLAGEQFF. As DNA, the CDR3 is TGTGCCAGCAGCTTAGGGCTAGCAGGTGAGCAGTTCTTC.

This clone was found a few times. The V gene is TRBV28, the J gene TRBJ2-1, with 7 bases fitting TRBD2. Germline V gives CDR1 MDHEN, CDR2 SYDVKM. The CDR3 is 18 amino acids. With 5 bases clipped from V and 4 bases from J, the junction kept 17 bases outside the gene matches. CDR3 loop: CASSAQRSGTSFYNEQFF. CDR3 DNA: TGTGCCAGCAGTGCCCAAAGAAGCGGGACCTCTTTTTACAATGAGCAGTTCTTC.

In DNA form, the CDR3 reads TGTGCCAGCAGCCCCGACCCCGGGACAGGGGTCGGGGAGCAGTACTTC. This gives the protein CASSPDPGTGVGEQYF. This sequence joins TRBV7-9 and TRBJ2-7; 10 nucleotides match TRBD1. The junction had 14 bases not matched to a gene; V was cut back by 5 bases and J by 7 bases. The germline V gene encodes CDR1 SEHNR and CDR2 FQNEAQ (reference sequence). This CDR3 has 16 residues.

The chain is built from TRBV10-2 and TRBJ2-3; D perhaps matches TRBD2 (6 bases). The CDR3 runs 15 residues. In germline, CDR1 is WSHSY, CDR2 SAAADI. Trimming removed 7 bases at V and 6 bases at J, with 20 bases between. CDR3 DNA: TGCGCCAGCACGGAGGGACGGACCTCTTGGGATACGCAGTATTTT. Translated: CASTEGRTSWDTQYF.

This clone was found once. The rearrangement joins TRBV6-1 to TRBJ2-1; 14 nucleotides match TRBD2. CDR3 length: 15 amino acids. From germline, CDR1 is MNHNS and CDR2 SASEGT. V dropped 8 bases and J dropped 7; count of bases not matched to a gene: 7. The chain's CDR3 is CASDRLAGGSNEQFF. DNA of the CDR3: TGTGCCAGCGACCGACTAGCGGGGGGGTCGAATGAGCAGTTCTTC.

The rearrangement uses TRBV5-1 and TRBJ1-2; a weak D match, TRBD1 (5 bases). The CDR3 loop spans 14 amino acids. Germline V CDR1 and CDR2: SGHRS, YFSETQ. Deletions cut 4 bases from V and 4 bases from J, with 14 bases between. The CDR3 region is CASSPGTVIYGYTF. CDR3 DNA: TGCGCCAGCAGCCCCGGGACGGTAATCTATGGCTACACCTTC.

The chain uses TRBV15 and TRBJ2-6; D call uncertain. Trimming pared 0 bases from V and 0 bases from J, leaving 15 bases between. The germline V gene has CDR1 LNHNV and CDR2 YYDKDF (reference sequence). The CDR3 loop spans 19 amino acids. The CDR3 nucleotides are TGTGCCACCAGCAGAGATCCGCTGGGCGTAAGCTCTGGGGCCAACGTCCTGACTTTC. The encoded protein is CATSRDPLGVSSGANVLTF.

The V and J genes are TRBV27 and TRBJ1-3, with D unclear. Germline V lookup: CDR1 MNHEY, CDR2 SMNVEV (reference sequence). The CDR3 totals 14 residues. The V and J ends lost 3 bases and 2 bases respectively, with 8 bases between them. In DNA form, the CDR3 reads TGTGCCAGCAGTTTGGGAGGGACTGGAAACACCATATATTTT. Its protein product is CASSLGGTGNTIYF.

The CDR3 DNA reads as TGTGCCAGCAGCCCGGGGGGCGGACCAGGTTGGGGGGCCAACGTCCTGACTTTC. It codes for CASSPGGGPGWGANVLTF. This chain uses TRBV5-4 with TRBJ2-6; a weak D match, TRBD2 (7 bases). CDR1 and CDR2 (germline): SGHNT, YYREEE (reference sequence). The CDR3 length is 18 residues. With 4 bases removed from V and 4 bases from J, the gap between germline ends came to 21 bases.

The genes are TRBV6-5 and TRBJ2-1; D call uncertain. Looked up from germline, CDR1 is MNHEY and CDR2 is SVGAGI. The CDR3 is 12 residues long. Trimming took 1 base from V and 6 from J, leaving 4 bases between them. The CDR3 loop reads CASSYYSNEQFF. CDR3 nucleotide sequence: TGTGCCAGCAGTTACTACAGCAATGAGCAGTTCTTC.

The chain links TRBV14 to TRBJ2-1, with 10 bases identical to TRBD2. The CDR3 totals 17 residues. After removal of 0 bases from V and 7 bases from J, the junction contained 9 bases not matched to a gene. Germline values: CDR1 SGHDN, CDR2 FVKESK. DNA of the CDR3: TGTGCCAGCAGCCAAGATATTGGTAGCGGGAGGTTGAATGAGCAGTTCTTC. Translating gives CASSQDIGSGRLNEQFF.

The chain is built from TRBV4-1 and TRBJ2-7; TRBD2 agrees at 7 bases. Germline CDR1 reads MGHRA; CDR2 reads YSYEKL. J lost 3 bases, V lost 1 base, and 6 bases had no gene match. The CDR3 length is 15 residues. The CDR3 sequence is CASSQVWTRNYEQYF. Written as DNA, the CDR3 is TGCGCCAGCAGCCAAGTCTGGACTAGGAACTACGAGCAGTACTTC.

The V and J genes are TRBV27 and TRBJ2-7; D perhaps matches TRBD2 (5 bases). The CDR3 length is 12 residues. Germline assignment: CDR1 MNHEY and CDR2 SMNVEV (reference sequence). The ends were cut back, 4 bases at V and 5 bases at J, with 9 bases in the middle. CDR3 loop: CASSSGLHEQYF. CDR3 bases: TGTGCCAGCAGTTCCGGACTCCACGAGCAGTACTTC.

The chain employs TRBV11-2 and TRBJ1-6; D not resolved. V was clipped by 5 bases and J by 6 bases, with 14 bases between them. The germline CDR1 and CDR2 sequences are SGHAT and FQNNGV. There are 15 residues in the CDR3. The CDR3 nucleotides read TGTGCCAGCAGCCCGATTCGGACCGTTAATTCACCCCTCCACTTT. Protein product: CASSPIRTVNSPLHF.

The chain carries TRBV23-1 and TRBJ1-1; D is perhaps TRBD1 (6 bases). TRBV23-1 is an ORF, with its function uncertain. The V end lost 1 base, the J end lost 4 bases, and 13 bases lay between the germline ends. The CDR3 loop spans 15 amino acids. CDR3 residues: CASSQWGQGRTEAFF. The CDR3 DNA sequence: TGCGCCAGCAGTCAATGGGGGCAGGGACGCACTGAAGCTTTCTTT.

This chain joins TRBV19 and TRBJ2-7; 9 nucleotides agree with TRBD2. The CDR3 extends over 15 amino acids. Germline CDR1 and CDR2: LNHDA and SQIVND (reference sequence). The J segment lost 3 bases and the V segment lost 8 bases, leaving 11 bases of the junction unmatched. This CDR3 is CASRQRLAGVYEQYF. Written as DNA, the CDR3 is TGTGCCAGTCGCCAAAGATTAGCGGGAGTCTACGAGCAGTACTTC.

The V gene is TRBV13, the J gene TRBJ2-2; TRBD2 matches 16 bases. Germline trimming cut 5 bases from V and 4 bases from J; bases unmatched to any gene: 13. The CDR3 length is 20 residues. Germline CDR1 reads PRHDT; CDR2 reads FYEKMQ (reference sequence). The CDR3 is CASSPGRSGLAGGGTGELFF. For the CDR3, the DNA is TGTGCCAGCAGCCCGGGGCGCTCGGGACTAGCGGGAGGGGGCACCGGGGAGCTGTTTTTT.

V and J are TRBV6-5 and TRBJ2-3, with D unclear. CDR1 is MNHEY and CDR2 is SVGAGI in the germline V gene. The length of the CDR3 is 15 residues. Trimming took off 0 bases at V and 1 base at J, with 8 bases between the two ends. The CDR3 protein is CASSYSGKGTDTQYF. CDR3 nucleotide sequence: TGTGCCAGCAGTTACTCGGGGAAAGGCACAGATACGCAGTATTTT.